This T cell receptor (beta chain) was profiled in a study of cytomegalovirus exposure and HLA in healthy donors. Trimming took off 4 bases at V and 8 bases at J, with 11 bases between the two ends. The CDR3 spans 12 residues. CDR1 is MNHNS, CDR2 SASEGT, per germline. Points from the study as a whole: Several top significant clusters appeared, in a later analysis, to be linked to common viral pathogens.

The PCR used 60 Vbeta and 13 Jbeta primers. The assay was immunoSEQ multiplex PCR, and TCRdb's table has in-frame clones only and misses some. The top ten clones hold about 2.1% of a sample with about 160,000 clones, about 81% of them seen once. Concerning this clone: Its antigen is as yet unknown.

The TCR sequence derives from a young woman in good health and CMV-seronegative. The sample taken for sequencing was PBMCs. This chain joins TRBV6-1 and TRBJ1-1; D gene ambiguous. CDR3 residues: CASSAGLHEAFF. The CDR3 nucleotides read TGTGCCAGCAGTGCAGGACTGCACGAAGCTTTCTTT.